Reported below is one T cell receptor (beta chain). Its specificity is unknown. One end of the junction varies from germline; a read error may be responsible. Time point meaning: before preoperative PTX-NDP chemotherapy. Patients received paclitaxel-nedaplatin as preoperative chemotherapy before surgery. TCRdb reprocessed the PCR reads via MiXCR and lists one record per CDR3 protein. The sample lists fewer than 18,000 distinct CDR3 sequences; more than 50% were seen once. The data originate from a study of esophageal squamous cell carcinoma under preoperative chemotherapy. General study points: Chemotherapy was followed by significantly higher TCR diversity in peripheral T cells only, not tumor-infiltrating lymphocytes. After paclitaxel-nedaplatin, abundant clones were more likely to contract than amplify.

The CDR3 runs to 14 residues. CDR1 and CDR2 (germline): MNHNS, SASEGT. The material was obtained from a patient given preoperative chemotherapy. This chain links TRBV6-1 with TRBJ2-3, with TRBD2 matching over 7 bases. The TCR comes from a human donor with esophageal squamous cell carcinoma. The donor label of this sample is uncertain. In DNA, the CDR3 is TGTGCCGGGAGTGGCGGGGGTGGCCCAGATACGCAGTACTTT. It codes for CAGSGGGGPDTQYF.